The next 13 T cell receptor beta chains were all read from a single sample in a study of cytomegalovirus exposure and HLA in healthy donors. It was with 60 Vbeta and 13 Jbeta primers that the PCR ran. Data came from immunoSEQ multiplex PCR; TCRdb stores just in-frame clones and leaves some out. The data show more than 150,000 clones, with 75% to 90% seen just once and 6.3% held by the top ten. Sample: PBMCs. The source of these receptors is a man aged 35 to 55 in good health and CMV-seropositive.

V and J are TRBV28 and TRBJ2-1, with 9 bases lining up with TRBD2. CDR3 length: 15 residues. Germline V gives CDR1 MDHEN, CDR2 SYDVKM. V shed 5 bases, J shed 2 bases, and the junction held 4 bases outside the gene matches. The CDR3 DNA is TGTGCCAGCAGTAGGGGCGGGGGGGCCTACAATGAGCAGTTCTTC. Residues: CASSRGGGAYNEQFF.

This chain connects TRBV21-1 to TRBJ1-1; no check of the table's D call, TRBD1, against the DNA was made. TRBV21-1 is tagged as a pseudogene. CDR3 length: 16 residues. CDR3 amino acids: CASSKASQGMNTESLF. CDR3 in DNA: TGTGCCAGCAGCAAGGCGTCACAGGGTATGAACACTGAATCCCTCTTT.

This clone was found once. This rearrangement joins TRBV25-1 to TRBJ1-6, with D possibly being TRBD1 (5 bases). Germline loops: CDR1 MGHDK, CDR2 SYGVNS. This CDR3 is 14 amino acids long. V dropped 4 bases and J dropped 6 bases, with 10 bases sitting between them. CDR3 loop: CASSVGTTNSPLHF. CDR3 coding DNA: TGTGCCAGCAGTGTCGGGACTACTAATTCACCCCTCCACTTT.

This clone was picked up a small number of times. This chain uses TRBV2 with TRBJ2-1; 12 nucleotides agree with TRBD2. Germline CDR1 reads SNHLY; CDR2 reads FYNNEI. The CDR3 contains 14 residues. Trimming removed 5 bases from V and 10 bases from J; junction bases left unmatched: 6. CDR3 amino acids: CASSLAGGRVEQFF. CDR3 in DNA: TGTGCCAGCAGTCTAGCGGGGGGGCGCGTAGAGCAGTTCTTC. The entire variable domain, with the rest obtained from reference TRBV2 and TRBJ2-1, is as follows: EPEVTQTPSHQVTQMGQEVILRCVPISNHLYFYWYRQILGQKVEFLVSFYNNEISEKSEIFDDQFSVERPDGSNFTLKIRSTKLEDSAMYFCASSLAGGRVEQFFGPGTRLTVL.

V and J are TRBV4-3 and TRBJ2-7; D remains ambiguous. This CDR3 spans 14 amino acids. V was trimmed by 3 bases and J by 3 bases, leaving 12 bases between them. CDR1 and CDR2 (germline): LGHNA, YSLEER. CDR3 residues: CASSHDPNSYEQYF. In nucleotides, the CDR3 is TGCGCCAGCAGCCACGACCCCAACAGCTACGAGCAGTACTTC.

The chain uses TRBV10-1 and TRBJ1-5, with D possibly matching TRBD1 (5 bases). This CDR3 comprises 14 residues. V was shortened by 4 bases and J by 6 bases, with 13 bases between the two germline ends. Germline CDR1 is WNHNN and CDR2 is SYGVQD (reference sequence). CDR3 sequence (DNA): TGCGCCAGCAGTGGGGGAGGGGTTGGTCAGCCCCAGCATTTT. The encoded protein is CASSGGGVGQPQHF.

This clone was counted a single time. V usage is TRBV28 and J usage is TRBJ2-7; 8 nucleotides match TRBD2. Germline-derived CDR1 and CDR2 are MDHEN and SYDVKM. J gave up 6 bases and V 6 bases, and 13 bases lay outside the gene matches. CDR3 size: 15 residues. The CDR3 region is CASRPSGGQGSEQYF. The CDR3 DNA reads TGTGCCAGCAGGCCTTCGGGAGGGCAGGGGAGCGAGCAGTACTTC.

V is TRBV7-6 and J is TRBJ2-2; 7 bases fit TRBD1. Germline V gene data show CDR1 as SGHVS and CDR2 as FNYEAQ. This CDR3 has 18 amino acids. The V and J ends lost 5 bases and 5 bases, in that order; junction bases with no gene match: 17. The CDR3 DNA sequence: TGTGCCAGCAGCACCGTCCTGGGACAGCAGATTCAAACCGGGGAGCTGTTTTTT. Translation gives CASSTVLGQQIQTGELFF.

The V gene is TRBV27, the J gene TRBJ1-1; D is uncertain. This CDR3 region has 15 residues. The V end lost 2 bases, the J end lost 0 bases, and 10 bases lay between the germline ends. Per germline, CDR1 MNHEY and CDR2 SMNVEV (reference sequence). This chain's CDR3 is CASSLRTEMNTEAFF. In DNA, the CDR3 is TGTGCCAGCAGTTTAAGGACTGAGATGAACACTGAAGCTTTCTTT.

The table lists this clone with a few counts. The CDR3: CASSVERLAGDTQYF. In DNA, the CDR3 is TGTGCCAGCAGCGTAGAGCGGTTGGCGGGAGATACGCAGTATTTT. The rearrangement joins TRBV9 to TRBJ2-3; a possible D gene is TRBD2 (5 bases). Trimming took off 0 bases at V and 5 bases at J, with 13 bases between the two ends. CDR1 is SGDLS, CDR2 YYNGEE, per germline. The CDR3 is made up of 15 amino acids. The whole variable domain, filled in from reference TRBV9 and TRBJ2-3, reads DSGVTQTPKHLITATGQRVTLRCSPRSGDLSVYWYQQSLDQGLQFLIQYYNGEERAKGNILERFSAQQFPDLHSELNLSSLELGDSALYFCASSVERLAGDTQYFGPGTRLTVL.

The chain joins TRBV5-1 to TRBJ2-4; possibly TRBD1 for D (6 bases). Germline values: CDR1 SGHRS, CDR2 YFSETQ. The CDR3 loop spans 16 amino acids. V lost 1 base, J lost 1 base, and 12 bases lay in between. The CDR3 bases are TGCGCCAGCAGCTTGTGGGCCCAGGGGGCCAAAAACATTCAGTACTTC. Encoded protein: CASSLWAQGAKNIQYF. Variable domain in full (rest from reference TRBV5-1 and TRBJ2-4): KAGVTQTPRYLIKTRGQQVTLSCSPISGHRSVSWYQQTPGQGLQFLFEYFSETQRNKGNFPGRFSGRQFSNSRSEMNVSTLELGDSALYLCASSLWAQGAKNIQYFGAGTRLSVL.

The V gene is TRBV28, the J gene TRBJ1-5; D might be TRBD1 (5 bases). Germline CDR1 MDHEN, CDR2 SYDVKM. V dropped 3 bases and J dropped 0 bases, with 9 bases sitting between them. This CDR3 comprises 15 residues. CDR3 sequence reads: CASSLSGNSNQPQHF. CDR3 in DNA: TGTGCCAGCAGTTTGTCAGGGAATAGCAATCAGCCCCAGCATTTT.

Points on this clone: Relative to the germline gene, one junction end is altered; a read error may explain this. The chain uses TRBV7-9 and TRBJ2-7, with TRBD2 as a possible D gene (5 bases). This CDR3 region has 12 residues. Germline values: CDR1 SEHNR, CDR2 FQNEAQ (reference sequence). CDR3: CSSSSGGGEQYF. For the CDR3, the DNA is TGTTCCAGCAGCTCCGGAGGCGGCGAGCAGTACTTC.